The source of this TCR beta chain is a study of cytomegalovirus exposure and HLA in healthy donors. Study-wide results and caveats: Indistinguishable V segments, including TRBV6-2 and TRBV6-3, were excluded.

The PCR employed 60 Vbeta primers together with 13 Jbeta primers. Sequencing was performed with immunoSEQ multiplex PCR; in TCRdb, only in-frame clones are kept and a portion is missing. The sample has around 160,000 clones, 60% to 80% seen once. As concerns this clone: Its antigen remains unknown.

The CDR3 extends over 15 amino acids. Trimming shortened V by 6 bases and J by 8 bases, and 19 bases separated the two germline ends. Per the germline V gene, CDR1 is MNHEY and CDR2 is SVGAGI. The chain uses TRBV6-5 and TRBJ1-4; D ambiguous. This receptor was taken from a man aged 50 or older in good health and CMV-seropositive. The sequencing sample was made of PBMCs. CDR3 region: CASRIGRSSGEKLFF. For the CDR3, the DNA is TGTGCCAGCAGAATAGGACGATCTAGCGGGGAAAAACTGTTTTTT.